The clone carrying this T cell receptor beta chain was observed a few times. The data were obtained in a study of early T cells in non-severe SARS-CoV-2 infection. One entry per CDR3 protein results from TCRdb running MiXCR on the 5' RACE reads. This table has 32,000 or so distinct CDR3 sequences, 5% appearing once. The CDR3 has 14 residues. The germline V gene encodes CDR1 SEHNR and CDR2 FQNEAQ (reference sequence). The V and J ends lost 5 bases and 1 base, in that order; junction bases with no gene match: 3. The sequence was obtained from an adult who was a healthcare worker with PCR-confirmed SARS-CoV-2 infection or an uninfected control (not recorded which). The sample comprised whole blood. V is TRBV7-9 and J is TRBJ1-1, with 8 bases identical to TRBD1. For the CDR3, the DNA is TGTGCCAGCAGCCAGGGACAGGAGAACACTGAAGCTTTCTTT. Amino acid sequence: CASSQGQENTEAFF. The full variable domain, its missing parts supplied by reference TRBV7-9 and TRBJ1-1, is DTGVSQNPRHKITKRGQNVTFRCDPISEHNRLYWYRQTLGQGPEFLTYFQNEAQLEKSRLLSDRFSAERPKGSFSTLEIQRTEQGDSAMYLCASSQGQENTEAFFGQGTRLTVV.